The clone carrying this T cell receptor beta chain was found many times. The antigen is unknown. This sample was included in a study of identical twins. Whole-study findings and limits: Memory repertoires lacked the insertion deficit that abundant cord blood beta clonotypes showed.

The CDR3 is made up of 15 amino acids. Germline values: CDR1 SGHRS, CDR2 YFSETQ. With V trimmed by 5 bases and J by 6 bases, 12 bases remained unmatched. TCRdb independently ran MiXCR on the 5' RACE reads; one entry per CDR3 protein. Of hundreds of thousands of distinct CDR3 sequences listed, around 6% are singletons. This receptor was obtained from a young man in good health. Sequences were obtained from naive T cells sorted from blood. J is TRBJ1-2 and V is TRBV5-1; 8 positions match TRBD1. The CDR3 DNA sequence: TGCGCCAGCAGTTACGGGACAGGAGTTGGGCATGGCTACACCTTC. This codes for CASSYGTGVGHGYTF.